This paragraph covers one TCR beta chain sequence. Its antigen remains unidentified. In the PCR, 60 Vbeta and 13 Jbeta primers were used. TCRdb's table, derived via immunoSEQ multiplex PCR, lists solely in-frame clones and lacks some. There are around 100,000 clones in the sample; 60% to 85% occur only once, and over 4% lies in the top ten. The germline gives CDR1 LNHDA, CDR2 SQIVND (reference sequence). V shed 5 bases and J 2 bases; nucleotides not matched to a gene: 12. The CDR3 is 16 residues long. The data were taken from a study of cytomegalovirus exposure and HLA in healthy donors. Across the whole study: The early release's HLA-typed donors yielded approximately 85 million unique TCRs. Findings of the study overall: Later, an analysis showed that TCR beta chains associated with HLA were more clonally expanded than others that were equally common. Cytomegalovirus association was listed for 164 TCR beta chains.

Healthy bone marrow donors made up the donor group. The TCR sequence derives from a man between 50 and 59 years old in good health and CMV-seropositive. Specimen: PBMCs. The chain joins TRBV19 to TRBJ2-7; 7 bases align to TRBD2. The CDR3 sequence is CASSPRGGSNTYEQYF. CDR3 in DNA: TGTGCCAGTAGTCCCAGAGGCGGGAGTAACACCTACGAGCAGTACTTC.